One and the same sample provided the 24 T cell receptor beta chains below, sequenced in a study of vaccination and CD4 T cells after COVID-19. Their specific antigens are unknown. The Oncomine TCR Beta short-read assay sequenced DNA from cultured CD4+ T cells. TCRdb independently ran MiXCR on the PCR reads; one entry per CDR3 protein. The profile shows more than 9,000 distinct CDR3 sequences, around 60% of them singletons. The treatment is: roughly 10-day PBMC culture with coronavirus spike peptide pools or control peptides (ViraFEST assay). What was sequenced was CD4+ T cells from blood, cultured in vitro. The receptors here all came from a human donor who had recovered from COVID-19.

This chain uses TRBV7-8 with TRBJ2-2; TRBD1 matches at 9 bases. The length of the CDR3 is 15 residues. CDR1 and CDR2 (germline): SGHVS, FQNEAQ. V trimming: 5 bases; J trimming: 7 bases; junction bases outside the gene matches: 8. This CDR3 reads CASSQDRGKGGELFF. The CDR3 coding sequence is TGTGCCAGCAGCCAGGACAGGGGAAAGGGCGGGGAGCTGTTTTTT.

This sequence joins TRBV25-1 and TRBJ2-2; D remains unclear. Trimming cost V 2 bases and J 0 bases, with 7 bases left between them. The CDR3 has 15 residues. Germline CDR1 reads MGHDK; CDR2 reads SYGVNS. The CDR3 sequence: CASSEGRTNTGELFF. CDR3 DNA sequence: TGTGCCAGCAGTGAAGGTAGAACGAACACCGGGGAGCTGTTTTTT.

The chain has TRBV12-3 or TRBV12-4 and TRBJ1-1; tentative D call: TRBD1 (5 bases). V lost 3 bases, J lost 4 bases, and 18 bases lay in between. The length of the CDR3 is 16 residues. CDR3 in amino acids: CASSFQLPGAATEAFF. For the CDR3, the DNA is TGTGCCAGCAGTTTTCAGTTGCCCGGGGCAGCCACTGAAGCTTTCTTT.

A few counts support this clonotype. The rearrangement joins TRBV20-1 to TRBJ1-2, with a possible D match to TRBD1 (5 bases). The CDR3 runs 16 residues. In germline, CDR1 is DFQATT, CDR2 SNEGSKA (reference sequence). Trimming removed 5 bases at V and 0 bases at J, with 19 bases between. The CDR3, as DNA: TGCAGTGCTGGTTCAGGGAGGGCCCTAGCTAACTATGGCTACACCTTC. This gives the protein CSAGSGRALANYGYTF.

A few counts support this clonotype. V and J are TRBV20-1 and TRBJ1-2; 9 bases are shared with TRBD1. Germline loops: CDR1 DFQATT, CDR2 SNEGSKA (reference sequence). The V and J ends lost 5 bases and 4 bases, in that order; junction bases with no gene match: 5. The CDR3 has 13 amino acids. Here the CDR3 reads CSAPRGQGYGYTF. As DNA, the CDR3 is TGCAGTGCTCCCCGGGGACAGGGCTATGGCTACACCTTC.

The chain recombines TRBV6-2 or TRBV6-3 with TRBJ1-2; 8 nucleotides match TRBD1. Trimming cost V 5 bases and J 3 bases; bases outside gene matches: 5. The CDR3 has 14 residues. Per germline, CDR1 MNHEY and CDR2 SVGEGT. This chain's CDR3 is CASSRQGAHYGYTF. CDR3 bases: TGTGCCAGCAGTCGGCAGGGGGCTCACTATGGCTACACCTTC.

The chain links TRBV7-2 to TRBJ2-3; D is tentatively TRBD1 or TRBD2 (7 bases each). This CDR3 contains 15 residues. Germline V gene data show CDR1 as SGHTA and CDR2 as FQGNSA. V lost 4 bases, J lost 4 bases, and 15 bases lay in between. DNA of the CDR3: TGTGCCAGCAGCTCAACAGGGGAGGGCGCAGATACGCAGTATTTT. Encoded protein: CASSSTGEGADTQYF.

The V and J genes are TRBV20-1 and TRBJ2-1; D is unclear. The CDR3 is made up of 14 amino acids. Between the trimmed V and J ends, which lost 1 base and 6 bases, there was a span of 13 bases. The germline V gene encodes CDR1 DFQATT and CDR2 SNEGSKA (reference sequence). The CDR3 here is CSARGTSVGNEQFF. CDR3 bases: TGCAGTGCTAGAGGAACGTCGGTGGGCAATGAGCAGTTCTTC.

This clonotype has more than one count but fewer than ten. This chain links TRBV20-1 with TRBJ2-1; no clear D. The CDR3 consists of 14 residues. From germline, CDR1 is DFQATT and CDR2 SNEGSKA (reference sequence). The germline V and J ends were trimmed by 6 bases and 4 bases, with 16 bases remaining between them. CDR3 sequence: CSAKTWAGYNEQFF. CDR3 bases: TGCAGTGCGAAGACGTGGGCCGGGTACAATGAGCAGTTCTTC.

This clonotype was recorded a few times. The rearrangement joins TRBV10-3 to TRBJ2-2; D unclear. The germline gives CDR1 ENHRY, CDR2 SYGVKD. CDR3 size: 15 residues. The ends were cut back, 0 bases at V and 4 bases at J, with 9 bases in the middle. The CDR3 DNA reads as TGTGCCATCAGTGAGTCGTCAGACCCCACCGGGGAGCTGTTTTTT. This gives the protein CAISESSDPTGELFF.

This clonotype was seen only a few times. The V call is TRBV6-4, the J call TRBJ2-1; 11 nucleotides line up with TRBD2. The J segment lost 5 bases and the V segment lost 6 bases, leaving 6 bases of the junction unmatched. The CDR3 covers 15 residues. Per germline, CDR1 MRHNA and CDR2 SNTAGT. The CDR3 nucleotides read TGTGCCAGCAGCAGGGGACTAGCGGAAAACAATGAGCAGTTCTTC. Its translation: CASSRGLAENNEQFF.

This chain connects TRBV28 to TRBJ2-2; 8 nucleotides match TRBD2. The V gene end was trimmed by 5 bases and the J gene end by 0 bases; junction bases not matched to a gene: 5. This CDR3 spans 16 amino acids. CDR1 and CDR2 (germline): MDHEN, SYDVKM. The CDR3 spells CASSTPGGANTGELFF. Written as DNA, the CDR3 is TGTGCCAGCAGTACCCCGGGAGGGGCGAACACCGGGGAGCTGTTTTTT.

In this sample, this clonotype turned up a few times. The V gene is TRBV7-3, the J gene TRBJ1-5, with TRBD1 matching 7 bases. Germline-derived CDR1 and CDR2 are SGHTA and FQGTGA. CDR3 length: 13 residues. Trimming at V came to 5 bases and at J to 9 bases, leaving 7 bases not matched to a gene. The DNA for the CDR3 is TGTGCCAGCAGCCTTAAAGGGGGCGCGCCCCAGCATTTT. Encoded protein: CASSLKGGAPQHF.

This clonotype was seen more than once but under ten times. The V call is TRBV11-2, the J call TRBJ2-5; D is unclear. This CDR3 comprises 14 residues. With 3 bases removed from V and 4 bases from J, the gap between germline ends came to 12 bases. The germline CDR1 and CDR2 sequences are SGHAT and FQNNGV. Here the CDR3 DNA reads TGTGCCAGCAGCTTGGGTCTCGGCGGAGAGACCCAGTACTTC. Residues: CASSLGLGGETQYF. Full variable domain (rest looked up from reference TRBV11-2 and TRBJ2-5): EAGVAQSPRYKIIEKRQSVAFWCNPISGHATLYWYQQILGQGPKLLIQFQNNGVVDDSQLPKDRFSAERLKGVDSTLKIQPAKLEDSAVYLCASSLGLGGETQYFGPGTRLLVL.

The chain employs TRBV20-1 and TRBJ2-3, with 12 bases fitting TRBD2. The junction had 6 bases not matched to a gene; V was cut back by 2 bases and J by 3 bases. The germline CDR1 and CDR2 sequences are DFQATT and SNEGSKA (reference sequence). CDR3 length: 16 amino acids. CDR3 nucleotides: TGCAGTGCTAGAACAGGACTAGCGGGGAGAACAGATACGCAGTATTTT. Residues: CSARTGLAGRTDTQYF.

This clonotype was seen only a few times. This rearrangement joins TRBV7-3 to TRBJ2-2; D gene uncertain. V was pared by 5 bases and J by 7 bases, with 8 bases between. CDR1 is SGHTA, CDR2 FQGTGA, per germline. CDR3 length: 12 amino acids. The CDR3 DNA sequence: TGTGCCAGCAGCCCCGTCGGCGGGGAGCTGTTTTTT. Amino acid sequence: CASSPVGGELFF.

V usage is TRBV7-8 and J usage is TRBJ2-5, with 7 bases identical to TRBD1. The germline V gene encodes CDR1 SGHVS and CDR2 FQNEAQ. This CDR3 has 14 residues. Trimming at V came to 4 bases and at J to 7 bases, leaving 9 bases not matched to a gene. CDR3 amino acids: CASSSDRVGGTQYF. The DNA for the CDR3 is TGTGCCAGCAGCTCAGACAGGGTAGGGGGGACCCAGTACTTC.

The CDR3: CASSPRGRSNQPQHF. Here the CDR3 DNA reads TGTGCCAGCAGTCCGCGTGGGAGGTCTAATCAGCCCCAGCATTTT. The chain combines TRBV12-3 or TRBV12-4 with TRBJ1-5, with D unresolved. CDR3 length: 15 amino acids. The V gene lost 5 bases and the J gene lost 4 bases, with 15 bases spanning the gap.

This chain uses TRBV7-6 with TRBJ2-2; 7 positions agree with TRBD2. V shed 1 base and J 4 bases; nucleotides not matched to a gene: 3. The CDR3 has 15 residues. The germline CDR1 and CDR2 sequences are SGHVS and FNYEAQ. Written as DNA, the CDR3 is TGTGCCAGCAGCTTAGGCGGGAGAGTCACCGGGGAGCTGTTTTTT. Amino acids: CASSLGGRVTGELFF. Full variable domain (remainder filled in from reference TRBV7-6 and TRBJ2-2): GAGVSQSPRYKVTKRGQDVALRCDPISGHVSLYWYRQALGQGPEFLTYFNYEAQQDKSGLPNDRFSAERPEGSISTLTIQRTEQRDSAMYRCASSLGGRVTGELFFGEGSRLTVL.

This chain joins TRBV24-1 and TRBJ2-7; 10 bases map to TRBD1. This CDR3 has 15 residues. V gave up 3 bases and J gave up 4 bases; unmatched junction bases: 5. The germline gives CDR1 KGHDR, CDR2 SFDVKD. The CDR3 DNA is TGTGCCACCAGTGATGGCGGACAGGGGGTTTACGAGCAGTACTTC. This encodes CATSDGGQGVYEQYF.

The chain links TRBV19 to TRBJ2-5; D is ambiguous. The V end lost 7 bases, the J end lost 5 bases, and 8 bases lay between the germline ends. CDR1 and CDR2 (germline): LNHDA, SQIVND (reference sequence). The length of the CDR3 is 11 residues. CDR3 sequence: CASNPGETQYF. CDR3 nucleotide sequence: TGTGCCAGTAACCCCGGGGAGACCCAGTACTTC.

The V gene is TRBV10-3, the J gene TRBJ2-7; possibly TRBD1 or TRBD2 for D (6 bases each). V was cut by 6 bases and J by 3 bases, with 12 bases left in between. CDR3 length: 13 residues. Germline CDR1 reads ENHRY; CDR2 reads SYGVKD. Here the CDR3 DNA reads TGTGCCATCAGCCGGGGGCCGAGCTACGAGCAGTACTTC. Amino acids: CAISRGPSYEQYF.

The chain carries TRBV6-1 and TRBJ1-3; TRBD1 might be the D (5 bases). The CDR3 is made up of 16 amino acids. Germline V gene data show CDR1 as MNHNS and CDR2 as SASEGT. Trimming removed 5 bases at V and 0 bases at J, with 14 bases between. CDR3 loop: CASSRASGSSGNTIYF. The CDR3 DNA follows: TGTGCCAGCAGTCGGGCGTCAGGGAGCTCTGGAAACACCATATATTTT.

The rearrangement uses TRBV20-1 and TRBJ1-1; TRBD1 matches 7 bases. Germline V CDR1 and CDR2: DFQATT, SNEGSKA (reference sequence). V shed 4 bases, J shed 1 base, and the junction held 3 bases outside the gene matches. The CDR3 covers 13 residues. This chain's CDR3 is CSAKTGTNTEAFF. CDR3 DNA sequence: TGCAGTGCTAAGACAGGGACGAACACTGAAGCTTTCTTT.